This T cell receptor beta chain was documented in a study of identical twins. Study-wide points: Researchers reported weaker excess twin sharing in beta out-of-frame sequences. Findings came from cross-sectional statistics, without long-term follow-up of donors.

The cDNA had a unique molecular identifier and a template-switch universal primer site. TCRdb re-called the 5' RACE reads with MiXCR, one entry per CDR3 protein. The sample shows 200,000 to 250,000 distinct CDR3 sequences, roughly an eighth of them seen only once. This clonotype came up a few times. Its antigen is still unknown. These records were also assigned to another study, of yellow fever vaccine responses in identical twins.

The sequence derives from a woman aged 18-35 years in good health. Sequenced material: memory (CD45RO+) T cells sorted from blood.

This chain's CDR3 is CAWSALGANEKLFF. CDR3 coding DNA: TGTGCCTGGAGTGCTCTCGGGGCAAATGAAAAACTGTTTTTT. This chain joins TRBV30 and TRBJ1-4; perhaps TRBD1 as D (5 bases). The germline V gene encodes CDR1 GTSNPN and CDR2 SVGIG (reference sequence). The CDR3 length is 14 residues. V shed 1 base and J shed 5 bases, with 11 bases lying between them.